This T cell receptor (beta chain) stems from a study of shared clonotypes between healthy human individuals. Study-wide context: Sampling drew on donors who were a couple of women and a few men aged 18 to 49.

Germline V lookup: CDR1 SGHRS, CDR2 YFSETQ. The trim removed 4 bases at V and 3 bases at J, leaving 5 bases unmatched. The CDR3 loop spans 14 amino acids. This clone was seen a single time. Data came from immunoSEQ multiplex PCR; TCRdb stores just in-frame clones and leaves some out. The table has about 2.4 million clones, more than 85% seen once. The specimen was naive CD4+ T cells from PBMCs. Described subset: CD45RA+ positively selected. The sequence was obtained from a man aged 18 to 29 in good health. Some clones in this sample may be carry-over from other donors' samples. The gene calls are TRBV5-1 and TRBJ2-5, with TRBD2 matching over 8 bases. The chain's CDR3 is CASSQAGAEETQYF. The CDR3 nucleotides read TGCGCCAGCAGCCAAGCGGGAGCGGAAGAGACCCAGTACTTC.